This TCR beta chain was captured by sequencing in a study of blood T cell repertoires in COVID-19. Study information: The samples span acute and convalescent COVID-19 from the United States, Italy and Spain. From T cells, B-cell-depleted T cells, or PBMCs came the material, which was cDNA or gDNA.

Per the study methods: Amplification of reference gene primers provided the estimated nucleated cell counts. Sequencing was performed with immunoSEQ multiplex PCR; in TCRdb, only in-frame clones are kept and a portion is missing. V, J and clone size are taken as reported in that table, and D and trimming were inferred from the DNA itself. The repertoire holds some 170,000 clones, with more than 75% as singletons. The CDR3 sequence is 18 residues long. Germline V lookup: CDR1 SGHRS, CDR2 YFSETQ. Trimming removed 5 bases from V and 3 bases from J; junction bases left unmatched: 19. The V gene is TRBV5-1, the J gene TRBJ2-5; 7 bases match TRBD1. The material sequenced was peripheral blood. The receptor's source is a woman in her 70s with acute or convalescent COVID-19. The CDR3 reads CASRLGWVTGWSEETQYF. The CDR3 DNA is TGCGCCAGCAGGCTTGGTTGGGTGACAGGGTGGAGCGAAGAGACCCAGTACTTC. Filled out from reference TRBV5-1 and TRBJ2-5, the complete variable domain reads KAGVTQTPRYLIKTRGQQVTLSCSPISGHRSVSWYQQTPGQGLQFLFEYFSETQRNKGNFPGRFSGRQFSNSRSEMNVSTLELGDSALYLCASRLGWVTGWSEETQYFGPGTRLLVL.